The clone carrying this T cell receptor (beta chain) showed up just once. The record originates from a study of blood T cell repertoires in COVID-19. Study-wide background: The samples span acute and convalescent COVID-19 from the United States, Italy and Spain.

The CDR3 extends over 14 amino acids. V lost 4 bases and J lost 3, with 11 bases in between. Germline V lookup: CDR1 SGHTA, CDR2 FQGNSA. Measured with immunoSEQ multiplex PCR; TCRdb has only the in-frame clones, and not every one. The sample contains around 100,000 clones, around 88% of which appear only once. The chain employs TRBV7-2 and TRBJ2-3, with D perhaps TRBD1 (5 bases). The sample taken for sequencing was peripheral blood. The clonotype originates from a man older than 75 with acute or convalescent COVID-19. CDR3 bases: TGTGCCAGCAGCTCCTTTGGGGCAACAGATACGCAGTATTTT. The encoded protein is CASSSFGATDTQYF.